These T cell receptor beta chains were read from a single sample in a study of blood T cell repertoires in COVID-19. The assay was immunoSEQ multiplex PCR, and TCRdb's table has in-frame clones only and misses some. The sample contains some 150,000 clones, about 89% of which appear only once. Sequenced material: peripheral blood. The receptors were sampled from a man aged 70 or older with acute or convalescent COVID-19. Both conserved end residues are part of each CDR3. D genes are given only for firm matches. Where a row states a size, it is once, few, many or the class of an expanded clone; other rows omit it.

v_call,cdr3_length,clone_size,j_call,d_call,cdr3_aa,cdr3_nt
TRBV21-1,16,-,TRBJ2-5,-,CASSRSAGGPPETQYF,TGTGCCAGCAGCAGATCAGCGGGGGGGCCCCCAGAGACCCAGTACTTC
TRBV18,11,-,TRBJ2-3,-,CASSYTDTQYF,TGTGCCAGCTCGTACACAGATACGCAGTATTTT
TRBV6-1,14,-,TRBJ1-2,-,CASSERDTRGGYTF,TGTGCCAGCAGTGAAAGAGACACCCGCGGGGGCTACACCTTC
TRBV5-5,15,few,TRBJ1-5,-,CASRLGLDPGRPQHF,TGTGCCAGCAGATTGGGTCTAGACCCAGGGCGGCCCCAGCATTTT
TRBV6-5,15,-,TRBJ1-1,TRBD1,CASSPGTGMNTEAFF,TGTGCCAGCAGCCCCGGGACAGGGATGAACACTGAAGCTTTCTTT
TRBV5-1,14,-,TRBJ2-1,-,CASSFFPAGNEQFF,TGCGCCAGCAGCTTCTTCCCGGCGGGCAATGAGCAGTTCTTC
TRBV28,11,-,TRBJ2-1,-,CASRLNVVEFF,TGTGCCAGCAGGCTAAATGTGGTTGAGTTCTTC
TRBV3-1/TRBV3-2,17,-,TRBJ2-3,TRBD2,CASSQDTRTSGTDTQYF,TGTGCCAGCAGCCAAGATACACGGACTAGCGGGACAGATACGCAGTATTTT
TRBV3-1/TRBV3-2,13,few,TRBJ1-4,-,CASSQSGGDKLFF,TGTGCCAGCAGCCAATCTGGAGGTGACAAACTGTTTTTT
TRBV25-1,15,-,TRBJ2-5,TRBD2,CASSEPRDGGETQYF,TGTGCCAGCAGTGAACCCCGGGACGGGGGGGAGACCCAGTACTTC
TRBV5-4,16,-,TRBJ1-6,TRBD1,CASSLLRSTGYSPLHF,TGTGCCAGCAGCTTACTCAGATCGACAGGGTATTCACCCCTCCACTTT
TRBV9,15,-,TRBJ1-5,-,CARPWLGSHNQPQHF,TGTGCCAGACCGTGGTTGGGGAGCCACAATCAGCCCCAGCATTTT
TRBV6-2/TRBV6-3,13,-,TRBJ1-5,-,CASSYGEAQPQHF,TGTGCCAGCAGTTATGGGGAGGCACAGCCCCAGCATTTT
TRBV19,16,-,TRBJ2-1,-,CASTTQRKGSYNEQFF,TGTGCCAGTACTACCCAAAGGAAGGGGTCCTACAATGAGCAGTTCTTC
TRBV2,16,-,TRBJ2-1,-,CASREKTGDFGNEQFF,TGTGCCAGCAGGGAAAAGACGGGAGATTTTGGAAATGAGCAGTTCTTC
TRBV5-4,15,-,TRBJ2-7,-,CASSLDLGSSYEQYF,TGTGCCAGCAGCTTGGATCTGGGCAGCTCCTACGAGCAGTACTTC
TRBV20-1,14,-,TRBJ2-7,-,CSASRGGTSYEQYF,TGCAGTGCTAGTAGGGGGGGGACCTCCTACGAGCAGTACTTC
TRBV5-6,13,few,TRBJ2-1,-,CASSLAGLNEQFF,TGTGCCAGCAGCTTGGCAGGGTTGAATGAGCAGTTCTTC
TRBV18,14,-,TRBJ2-2,TRBD2,CASSGRTSAGELFF,TGTGCCAGCTCCGGACGGACTAGCGCCGGGGAGCTGTTTTTT
TRBV18,14,-,TRBJ2-2,TRBD1,CASSPTGTIGELFF,TGTGCCAGCTCACCGACAGGGACCATCGGGGAGCTGTTTTTT
TRBV10-1,16,-,TRBJ2-2,TRBD2,CASSGDSGSNSGELFF,TGCGCCAGCAGTGGAGATAGCGGGAGTAATTCCGGGGAGCTGTTTTTT
TRBV19,13,-,TRBJ2-1,TRBD1,CASSTGTGGEQFF,TGTGCCAGTAGTACCGGGACAGGGGGTGAGCAGTTCTTC
TRBV5-1,15,few,TRBJ2-7,TRBD1,CASRPGQGRPHEQYF,TGCGCCAGCAGGCCGGGACAGGGGAGGCCCCACGAGCAGTACTTC
TRBV19,14,once,TRBJ2-2,-,CASRPERYGGELFF,TGTGCCAGTAGGCCCGAGAGGTACGGCGGGGAGCTGTTTTTT
TRBV2,20,-,TRBJ2-3,-,CASSEALLPGGKSLTDTQYF,TGTGCCAGCAGTGAAGCGCTTCTCCCCGGAGGAAAATCACTTACAGATACGCAGTATTTT
TRBV5-1,16,-,TRBJ1-5,TRBD1,CASSLAGQGSGQPQHF,TGCGCCAGCAGCTTGGCTGGACAGGGCAGCGGTCAGCCCCAGCATTTT
TRBV7-9,14,-,TRBJ1-1,-,CASSFHAGYTEAFF,TGTGCCAGCAGCTTCCACGCGGGGTACACTGAAGCTTTCTTT
TRBV5-1,14,-,TRBJ1-2,TRBD1,CASSLGQGTYGYTF,TGCGCCAGCAGCTTGGGACAGGGAACTTATGGCTACACCTTC
TRBV7-2,15,-,TRBJ1-1,-,CASSLYGGGNTEAFF,TGTGCCAGCAGCTTGTACGGGGGTGGGAACACTGAAGCTTTCTTT
TRBV5-5,15,-,TRBJ1-5,TRBD1,CASNLGWDRDQPQHF,TGTGCCAGCAACCTAGGGTGGGACAGAGATCAGCCCCAGCATTTT
TRBV7-2,14,once,TRBJ2-5,TRBD1,CASSTGQGAETQYF,TGTGCCAGCAGCACGGGACAGGGGGCAGAGACCCAGTACTTC
TRBV28,17,-,TRBJ2-2,TRBD2,CASSPSSGTSFPGELFF,TGTGCCAGCAGCCCTTCCTCCGGGACTAGCTTCCCCGGGGAGCTGTTTTTT
TRBV30,15,-,TRBJ1-1,-,CAWVLWSAANTEAFF,TGTGCCTGGGTCCTCTGGTCGGCGGCGAACACTGAAGCTTTCTTT
TRBV6-5,14,-,TRBJ2-3,TRBD1,CASRPGTGVVTQYF,TGTGCCAGCAGGCCAGGGACAGGGGTAGTTACGCAGTATTTT
TRBV15,14,few,TRBJ1-3,-,CATSRADSGNTIYF,TGTGCCACCAGCAGAGCGGACTCGGGAAACACCATATATTTT
TRBV4-1,14,-,TRBJ2-7,-,CASSQGPLTYEQYF,TGCGCCAGCAGCCAAGGGCCCTTAACCTACGAGCAGTACTTC
TRBV28,14,-,TRBJ1-2,-,CASSPQTGSYGYTF,TGTGCCAGCAGTCCGCAGACAGGATCCTATGGCTACACCTTC